A selection of T cell receptor beta chains follows, all from one sample in a study of T cells of healthy individuals. TCRdb fed the 5' RACE reads into MiXCR, producing one record per CDR3 protein. The sample yields tens of thousands of distinct CDR3 sequences, around 15% seen once. These receptors were taken from a human donor in good health. The CDR3 runs from the conserved cysteine through the conserved F or W. The D gene is left open where the match is weak. Part of the rows lack a size; the others show once, few, many or a class for expanded clones.

j_call: TRBJ2-3; v_call: TRBV24-1; d_call: TRBD2; clone_size: many; cdr3_nt: TGTGCCACCAGCCCCCGGTCGGGAGGCCCCATGGATACGCAGTATTTT; cdr3_aa: CATSPRSGGPMDTQYF
j_call: TRBJ1-6; v_call: TRBV10-3; d_call: TRBD1; clone_size: NA; cdr3_nt: TGTGCCATCAGTGGAGACAGGGGGCCGGATTCACCCCTCCACTTT; cdr3_aa: CAISGDRGPDSPLHF
j_call: TRBJ2-1; v_call: TRBV4-2; d_call: TRBD2; clone_size: NA; cdr3_nt: TGTGCCAGCAGCCAAGCCACTAGCGGGAGAAATGAGCAGTTCTTC; cdr3_aa: CASSQATSGRNEQFF
j_call: TRBJ2-1; v_call: TRBV7-2; d_call: NA; clone_size: many; cdr3_nt: TGTGCCAGCATCCAAGGTCTCTCCTACAATGAGCAGTTCTTC; cdr3_aa: CASIQGLSYNEQFF
j_call: TRBJ1-1; v_call: TRBV14; d_call: NA; clone_size: many; cdr3_nt: TGTGCCAGCAGCCAAGTGGCCGGGAACACTGAAGCTTTCTTT; cdr3_aa: CASSQVAGNTEAFF
j_call: TRBJ1-1; v_call: TRBV19; d_call: TRBD1; clone_size: NA; cdr3_nt: TGTGCCAGTAGTTCCTGGACAGGGGGGACTGAAGCTTTCTTT; cdr3_aa: CASSSWTGGTEAFF
j_call: TRBJ1-6; v_call: TRBV27; d_call: NA; clone_size: few; cdr3_nt: TGTGCCACCCAGGGGAGGGCGAGCTCCTATAATTCACCCCTCCACTTT; cdr3_aa: CATQGRASSYNSPLHF
j_call: TRBJ2-5; v_call: TRBV5-1; d_call: TRBD1; clone_size: few; cdr3_nt: TGCGCCAGCAGCCGGGGACAGTGGGAGACCCAGTACTTC; cdr3_aa: CASSRGQWETQYF
j_call: TRBJ1-4; v_call: TRBV20-1; d_call: NA; clone_size: NA; cdr3_nt: TGCAGTGCTAGAGATCCCCAGGCTAATGAAAAACTGTTTTTT; cdr3_aa: CSARDPQANEKLFF
j_call: TRBJ2-1; v_call: TRBV12-1; d_call: NA; clone_size: many; cdr3_nt: TGTGCCAGCAGCTTTGAGTATGACAGGTTTTACAATGAGCAGTTCTTC; cdr3_aa: CASSFEYDRFYNEQFF
j_call: TRBJ2-1; v_call: TRBV12-3/TRBV12-4; d_call: TRBD2; clone_size: NA; cdr3_nt: TGTGCCAGCAGTTTGATCGGACTAGCGGCAACCAATGAGCAGTTCTTC; cdr3_aa: CASSLIGLAATNEQFF
j_call: TRBJ2-5; v_call: TRBV6-1; d_call: TRBD1; clone_size: NA; cdr3_nt: TGTGCCAGCAGTAGCGGGACAGGGGGGCCGGAGACCCAGTACTTC; cdr3_aa: CASSSGTGGPETQYF
j_call: TRBJ2-3; v_call: TRBV3-1; d_call: TRBD2; clone_size: many; cdr3_nt: TGTGCCAGCAGCCTGAGTTCCGACGGGGGGACAGATACGCAGTATTTT; cdr3_aa: CASSLSSDGGTDTQYF
j_call: TRBJ2-2; v_call: TRBV7-7; d_call: TRBD2; clone_size: NA; cdr3_nt: TGTGCCAGCAGCTACAGCGGGGTCAACACCGGGGAGCTGTTTTTT; cdr3_aa: CASSYSGVNTGELFF
j_call: TRBJ2-3; v_call: TRBV4-3; d_call: TRBD2; clone_size: many; cdr3_nt: TGCGCCAGCAGCCAAGATAGTAGCGGGAGCGGGGAAGATACGCAGTATTTT; cdr3_aa: CASSQDSSGSGEDTQYF
j_call: TRBJ1-5; v_call: TRBV2; d_call: NA; clone_size: many; cdr3_nt: TGTGCCAGCAGTTGGGACAAGGAACCCCAGCATTTT; cdr3_aa: CASSWDKEPQHF
j_call: TRBJ2-3; v_call: TRBV7-9; d_call: TRBD1; clone_size: few; cdr3_nt: TGTGCCAGCAGCACCCAGACAGGGGCCACAGATACGCAGTATTTT; cdr3_aa: CASSTQTGATDTQYF
j_call: TRBJ2-5; v_call: TRBV3-1; d_call: TRBD1; clone_size: NA; cdr3_nt: TGTGCCAGCAGCCAAGGACAGGGCCCGTACCAAGAGACCCAGTACTTC; cdr3_aa: CASSQGQGPYQETQYF
j_call: TRBJ2-7; v_call: TRBV18; d_call: TRBD1; clone_size: NA; cdr3_nt: TGTGCCAGCTCACCAGCCGGGACAGGGGTCTACGAGCAGTACTTC; cdr3_aa: CASSPAGTGVYEQYF
j_call: TRBJ2-1; v_call: TRBV10-2; d_call: TRBD2; clone_size: many; cdr3_nt: TGCGCCAGCAGTGAGCGACTAGCGGGAGACGTGGATGAGCAGTTCTTC; cdr3_aa: CASSERLAGDVDEQFF
j_call: TRBJ2-3; v_call: TRBV20-1; d_call: NA; clone_size: NA; cdr3_nt: TGCAGTACCAGGGGGGGAGGAACAGATACGCAGTATTTT; cdr3_aa: CSTRGGGTDTQYF
j_call: TRBJ2-1; v_call: TRBV30; d_call: NA; clone_size: many; cdr3_nt: TGTGCCTGGAGCGTTACCCGCTCCTACAATGAGCAGTTCTTC; cdr3_aa: CAWSVTRSYNEQFF
j_call: TRBJ2-1; v_call: TRBV7-8; d_call: TRBD2; clone_size: many; cdr3_nt: TGTGCCAGCAGCCTCAAGGGAGGGGAGGGATACAATGAGCAGTTCTTC; cdr3_aa: CASSLKGGEGYNEQFF
j_call: TRBJ1-2; v_call: TRBV18; d_call: NA; clone_size: many; cdr3_nt: TGTGCCAGCTCAGGCGACGGAGTTGCCTATGGCTACACCTTC; cdr3_aa: CASSGDGVAYGYTF
j_call: TRBJ2-7; v_call: TRBV20-1; d_call: NA; clone_size: NA; cdr3_nt: TGCAGTGCTGCCACTAGGGTTGGGTCCTACGAGCAGTACTTC; cdr3_aa: CSAATRVGSYEQYF
j_call: TRBJ2-1; v_call: TRBV7-9; d_call: NA; clone_size: NA; cdr3_nt: TGTGCCAGCAGGTTTTCGGCCGGTAGCTCCTACAATGAGCAGTTCTTC; cdr3_aa: CASRFSAGSSYNEQFF
j_call: TRBJ2-3; v_call: TRBV5-1; d_call: NA; clone_size: many; cdr3_nt: TGCGCCAGCAGCACGATAGCGGCAATATTCACAGATACGCAGTATTTT; cdr3_aa: CASSTIAAIFTDTQYF